Listed below are T cell receptor beta chains from one sample, sequenced in a study of pediatric ulcerative colitis. TCRdb's table, derived via immunoSEQ multiplex PCR, lists solely in-frame clones and lacks some. The data show around 64,000 clones, with 70% to 90% seen just once and about 3% held by the top ten. The sequenced sample was blood. The receptors were gathered from a boy between 10 and 17 years old with severe ulcerative colitis. Both conserved end residues are part of each CDR3. Fields, in order: J gene, V gene, clone size, D gene, CDR3 protein, CDR3 DNA. A D gene is named only where the DNA matches it firmly. Some rows have no size entry. The others give once, few or many, or a class for an expanded clone.

TRBJ2-3	TRBV9	once	TRBD1	CASSVQGAPDTDTQYF	TGTGCCAGCAGCGTACAGGGGGCGCCGGACACAGATACGCAGTATTTT
TRBJ2-7	TRBV27	.	.	CASSFQGTYEQYF	TGTGCCAGCAGTTTTCAAGGTACCTACGAGCAGTACTTC
TRBJ1-2	TRBV7-2	.	.	CASSLGGTGYGYTF	TGTGCCAGCAGCTTAGGAGGGACTGGGTATGGCTACACCTTC
TRBJ1-2	TRBV7-8	.	TRBD1	CASSPNTGVYGYTF	TGTGCCAGCAGCCCCAATACAGGGGTCTATGGCTACACCTTC
TRBJ2-7	TRBV25-1	.	.	CASSESPASSSSYEQYF	TGTGCCAGCAGTGAATCTCCCGCTTCCTCTAGCTCCTACGAGCAGTACTTC
TRBJ2-7	TRBV5-4	medium-sized	.	CASSLSNGLGVSGEQYF	TGTGCCAGCAGCTTATCTAACGGCCTAGGGGTTTCGGGCGAGCAGTACTTC
TRBJ2-7	TRBV11-2	.	.	CASSPDNYEQYF	TGTGCCAGCAGCCCAGATAATTACGAGCAGTACTTC
TRBJ2-1	TRBV27	.	TRBD2	CASSLSRGSEQFF	TGTGCCAGCAGTTTATCGCGGGGGTCTGAGCAGTTCTTC
TRBJ2-1	TRBV4-1	once	TRBD1	CASTSGTEDYNEQFF	TGCGCCAGCACCTCCGGGACAGAAGACTACAATGAGCAGTTCTTC
TRBJ2-1	TRBV7-2	.	.	CASSSDPGYNEQFF	TGTGCCAGCAGTTCGGACCCTGGTTACAATGAGCAGTTCTTC
TRBJ2-1	TRBV2	.	.	CASNPRWSRNEQFF	TGTGCCAGCAACCCCCGCTGGAGTCGGAATGAGCAGTTCTTC
TRBJ2-6	TRBV6-1	.	.	CASMGFSGANVLTF	TGTGCCAGCATGGGGTTCTCTGGGGCCAACGTCCTGACTTTC
TRBJ1-2	TRBV19	.	.	CASSLAPGHYGYTF	TGTGCCAGTAGTCTGGCTCCGGGCCATTATGGCTACACCTTC